This section outlines one T cell receptor (beta chain) sequence together with its context. Its antigen remains undetermined. The record has no base qualities; no much larger clone is one base away. Stable hyperthyroidism was defined as no progression to ophthalmopathy within 18 months of follow-up. Hyperthyroidism patients were newly diagnosed, were aged 18 to 65 years, and had a disease duration under 2 months. Patients were excluded if they had other autoimmune diseases, uncontrolled infections, pregnancy or lactation. Clinical symptoms, serum thyroxine, TRAb, thyroid ultrasound and orbital computed tomography formed the basis of the diagnosis. PBMCs were isolated from about 9 ml of fresh peripheral blood by Ficoll-Paque density gradient centrifugation. Trizol reagent was used to extract the total RNA, and its quality was then checked on an Agilent 2100 Bioanalyzer. These data originate in a study of Graves' ophthalmopathy and Graves' hyperthyroidism (dated by TCRdb to 2016 to 2019). Concerning the study at large: Peripheral blood samples were taken at the time of initial diagnosis, before any treatment was given. Following sample collection, hyperthyroidism patients were given methimazole at a starting dose of 30 mg daily, and ophthalmopathy patients were given high-dose intravenous methylprednisolone. To explore V-J signatures that distinguish ophthalmopathy from hyperthyroidism, a discovery set of about 99 patients was enrolled, made up of about 40 with ophthalmopathy and fewer than 60 with stable hyperthyroidism. In roughly 6 hyperthyroidism patients, the T-cell repertoires found in thyroid tissue were compared with those found in blood. TCR beta repertoire signatures were used to distinguish Graves' ophthalmopathy from Graves' hyperthyroidism and to predict progression to ophthalmopathy. In total, 120 to 150 blood samples were TCR-sequenced: around 42 ophthalmopathy, under 85 hyperthyroidism and some 17 hyperthyroidism-to-ophthalmopathy patients. The 90 to 100 discovery patients were randomly split 7:3 into training and test sets. The independent validation cohort included 18 to 20 hyperthyroidism patients plus 17 patients who later progressed from hyperthyroidism to ophthalmopathy. The paper as a whole reports these results and caveats: In cross-validation, the 13-signature model distinguished ophthalmopathy from stable hyperthyroidism with about 89% sensitivity and 81.08% specificity, while in the test set the corresponding values were 80% and 75%. No statistical method was used to set the sample size in advance, and the investigators knew which group each participant was assigned to. In validation, the model predicted ophthalmopathy progression with about 71% sensitivity and less than 80% specificity; around twelve predicted patients were CT-confirmed with GO in a median of about 7.1 months. Most expanded thyroid clonotypes with a frequency above 0.001 also appeared in blood, which suggests that blood repertoires may reflect the immune response in the thyroid.

In the germline V gene (reference sequence), CDR1 corresponds to DFQATT and CDR2 to SNEGSKA. From the cysteine through the phenylalanine, the CDR3 covers 12 amino acids. The entry retains the CDR3 DNA only, 36 bases that are in frame from base 1. Deletion took 1 base off V and 6 bases off J, with a span of 9 bases between the germline ends. For repertoire sequencing, TCR beta CDR3 regions were amplified from RNA transcripts. A first-round RT-PCR used HTBI primers with the Qiagen OneStep RT-PCR kit, followed by a second-round multiplex PCR, size selection and purification. Libraries were sequenced paired-end with 100 bp reads on an Illumina HiSeq2000. The study's own analysis went as follows. SOAPnuke was used to process the reads, throwing out any read that had adapters, had uncalled bases, had a mean Phred below 15, or lacked an exact constant-primer or identifier match. COPE v1.2.5 was used to merge the high-quality paired reads. Each unique nucleotide sequence was treated as a clonotype, and MiTCR v1.1 was used to align the clonotypes to the IMGT TRB V, D and J references. The analysis was limited to V-J combinations with a frequency above 0.0001, which together covered approximately 99% of repertoires. For each V-J combination, a TCR clonal expansion and chaos score was defined as the ratio of F50 clonal expansion to chaos observed in the TCRdist matrix. Welch's t-statistics and random forest were used to reduce features to some 13 V-J combinations, which were fed into a naive Bayes classifier. The Morisita-Horn index was used to measure how similar the thyroid and blood repertoires were. TCRdb trimmed the raw reads at Q25, called clones with MiXCR and kept productive beta chains. Each CDR3 protein gets just one entry, which takes the most common genes and DNA from the rows behind it. The V and J calls follow TCRdb's processing rather than the paper's. The sample yields around 400,000 distinct CDR3 sequences; roughly 20% were counted once. 2.5% to 3.5% of the sample is held by the ten biggest clonotypes.

The chain employs TRBV20-1 and TRBJ1-1, with the identity of the D gene unclear. The sample taken for sequencing was peripheral blood. The TCR comes from a woman younger than 35 with stable Graves' hyperthyroidism. Donor details come from another sample of the same person, matched by shared clones. The sequenced DNA: TGCAGTGCTAGAGCAAGAGCCTCTGAAGCTTTCTTT. Translated, this gives CSARARASEAFF.